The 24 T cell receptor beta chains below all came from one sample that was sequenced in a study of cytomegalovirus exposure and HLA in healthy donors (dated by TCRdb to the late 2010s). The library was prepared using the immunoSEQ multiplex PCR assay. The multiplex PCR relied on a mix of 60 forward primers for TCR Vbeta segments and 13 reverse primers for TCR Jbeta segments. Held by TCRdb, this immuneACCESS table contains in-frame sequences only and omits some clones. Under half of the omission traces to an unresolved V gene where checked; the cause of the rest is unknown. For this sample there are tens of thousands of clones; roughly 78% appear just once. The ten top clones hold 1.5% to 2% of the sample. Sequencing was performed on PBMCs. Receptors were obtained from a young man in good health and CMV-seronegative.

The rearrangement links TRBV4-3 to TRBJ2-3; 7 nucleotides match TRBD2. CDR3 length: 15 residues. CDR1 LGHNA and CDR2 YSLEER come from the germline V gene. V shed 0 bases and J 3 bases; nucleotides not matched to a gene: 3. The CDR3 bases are TGCGCCAGCAGCCAAGACGGGGGGAAGACAGATACGCAGTATTTT. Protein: CASSQDGGKTDTQYF.

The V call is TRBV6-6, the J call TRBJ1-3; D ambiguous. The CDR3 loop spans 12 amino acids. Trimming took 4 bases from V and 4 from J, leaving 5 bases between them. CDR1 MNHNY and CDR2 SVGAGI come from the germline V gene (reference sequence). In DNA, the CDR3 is TGTGCCAGCAGTTCCCAAGGAAACACCATATATTTT. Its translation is CASSSQGNTIYF.

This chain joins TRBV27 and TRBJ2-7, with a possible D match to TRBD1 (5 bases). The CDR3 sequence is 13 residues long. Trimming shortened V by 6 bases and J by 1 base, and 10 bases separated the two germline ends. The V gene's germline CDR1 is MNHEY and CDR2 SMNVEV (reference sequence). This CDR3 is CASRVQGSYEQYF. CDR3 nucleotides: TGTGCCAGCAGGGTCCAGGGTTCCTACGAGCAGTACTTC.

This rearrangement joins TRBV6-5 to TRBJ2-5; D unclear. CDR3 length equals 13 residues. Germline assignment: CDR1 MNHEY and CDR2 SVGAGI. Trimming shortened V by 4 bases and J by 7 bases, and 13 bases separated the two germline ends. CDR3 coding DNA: TGTGCCAGCAGTTCCCGTGATCGACTGACCCAGTACTTC. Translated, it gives CASSSRDRLTQYF.

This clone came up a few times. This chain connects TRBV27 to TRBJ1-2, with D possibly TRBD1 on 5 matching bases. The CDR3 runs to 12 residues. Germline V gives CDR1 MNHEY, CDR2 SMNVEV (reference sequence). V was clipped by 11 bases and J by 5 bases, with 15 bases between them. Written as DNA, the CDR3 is TGTGCCCGGGGGGGGTTATGTTATGGCTACACCTTC. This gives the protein CARGGLCYGYTF.

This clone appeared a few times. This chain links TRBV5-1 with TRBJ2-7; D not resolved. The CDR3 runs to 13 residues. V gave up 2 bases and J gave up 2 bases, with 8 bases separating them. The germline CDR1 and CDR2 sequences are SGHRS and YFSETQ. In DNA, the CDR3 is TGCGCCAGCAGCTTCTATCTCCCCTACGAGCAGTACTTC. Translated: CASSFYLPYEQYF.

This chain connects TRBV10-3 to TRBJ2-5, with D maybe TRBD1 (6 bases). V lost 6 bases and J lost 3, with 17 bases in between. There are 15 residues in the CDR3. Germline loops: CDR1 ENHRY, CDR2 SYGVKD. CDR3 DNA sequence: TGTGCCATCAGCAGGGACATAACTTCGAAAGAGACCCAGTACTTC. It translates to CAISRDITSKETQYF.

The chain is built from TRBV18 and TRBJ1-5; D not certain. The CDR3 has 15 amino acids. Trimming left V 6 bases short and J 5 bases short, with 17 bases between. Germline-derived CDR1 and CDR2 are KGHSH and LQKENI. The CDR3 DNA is TGTGCCAGCTCGCTGTCGGAGGGAGGTCATCAGCCCCAGCATTTT. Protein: CASSLSEGGHQPQHF. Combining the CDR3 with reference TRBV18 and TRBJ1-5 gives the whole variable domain NAGVMQNPRHLVRRRGQEARLRCSPMKGHSHVYWYRQLPEEGLKFMVYLQKENIIDESGMPKERFSAEFPKEGPSILRIQQVVRGDSAAYFCASSLSEGGHQPQHFGDGTRLSIL.

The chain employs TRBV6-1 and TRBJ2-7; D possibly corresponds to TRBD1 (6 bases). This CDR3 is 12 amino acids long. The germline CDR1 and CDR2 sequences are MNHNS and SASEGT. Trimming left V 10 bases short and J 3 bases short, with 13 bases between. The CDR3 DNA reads TGTGCCACAGTACAGGGAAACTACGAGCAGTACTTC. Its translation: CATVQGNYEQYF.

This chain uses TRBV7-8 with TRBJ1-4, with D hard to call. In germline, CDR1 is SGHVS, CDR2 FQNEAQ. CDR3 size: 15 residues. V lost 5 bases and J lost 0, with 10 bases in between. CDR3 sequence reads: CASSPRVATNEKLFF. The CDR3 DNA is TGTGCCAGCAGCCCACGGGTCGCAACTAATGAAAAACTGTTTTTT.

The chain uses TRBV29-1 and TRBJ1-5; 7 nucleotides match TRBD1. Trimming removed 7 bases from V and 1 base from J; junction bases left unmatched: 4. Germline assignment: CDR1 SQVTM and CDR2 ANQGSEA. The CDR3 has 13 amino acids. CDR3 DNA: TGCAGCGGCGCGACAGGGAGCAATCAGCCCCAGCATTTT. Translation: CSGATGSNQPQHF.

DNA of the CDR3: TGTGCCAGCAGTTGGGACTCGAACACCGGGGAGCTGTTTTTT. Its translation: CASSWDSNTGELFF. The chain recombines TRBV2 with TRBJ2-2, with D possibly being TRBD2 (6 bases). The CDR3 loop spans 14 amino acids. Germline V gene lookup returns CDR1 SNHLY and CDR2 FYNNEI. Trimming took 5 bases from V and 0 from J, leaving 7 bases between them.

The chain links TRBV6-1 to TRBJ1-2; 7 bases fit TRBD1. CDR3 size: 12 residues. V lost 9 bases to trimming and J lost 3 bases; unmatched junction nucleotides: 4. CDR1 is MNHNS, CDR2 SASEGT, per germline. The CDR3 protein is CASRRGDYGYTF. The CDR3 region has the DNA TGTGCCAGTCGCAGGGGGGACTATGGCTACACCTTC.

Here the CDR3 reads CASSAPDSSNEQFF. The CDR3 DNA is TGTGCCAGCAGTGCCCCGGACAGCTCCAATGAGCAGTTCTTC. V is TRBV25-1 and J is TRBJ2-1; possibly TRBD1 for D (6 bases). The CDR3 covers 14 residues. The V gene lost 4 bases and the J gene lost 6 bases, with 13 bases spanning the gap. The germline V gene has CDR1 MGHDK and CDR2 SYGVNS.

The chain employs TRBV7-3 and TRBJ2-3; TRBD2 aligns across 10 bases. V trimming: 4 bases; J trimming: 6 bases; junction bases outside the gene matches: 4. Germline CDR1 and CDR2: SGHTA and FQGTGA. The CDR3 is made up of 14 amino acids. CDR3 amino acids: CASSSSGGGDTQYF. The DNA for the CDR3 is TGTGCCAGCAGCTCCAGCGGGGGGGGTGATACGCAGTATTTT. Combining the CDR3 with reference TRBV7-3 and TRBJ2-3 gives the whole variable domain GAGVSQTPSNKVTEKGKYVELRCDPISGHTALYWYRQSLGQGPEFLIYFQGTGAADDSGLPNDRFFAVRPEGSVSTLKIQRTERGDSAVYLCASSSSGGGDTQYFGPGTRLTVL.

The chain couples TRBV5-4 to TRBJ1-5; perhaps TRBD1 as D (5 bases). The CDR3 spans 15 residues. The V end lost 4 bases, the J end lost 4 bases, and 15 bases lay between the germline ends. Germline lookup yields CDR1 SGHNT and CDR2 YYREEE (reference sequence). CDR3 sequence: CASSVVTPGNQPQHF. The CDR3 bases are TGTGCCAGCAGCGTAGTCACTCCAGGGAATCAGCCCCAGCATTTT.

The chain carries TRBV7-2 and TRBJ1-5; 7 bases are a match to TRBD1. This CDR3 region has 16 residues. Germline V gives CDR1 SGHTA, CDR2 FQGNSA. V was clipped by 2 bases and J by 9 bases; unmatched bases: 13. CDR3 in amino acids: CASSLHVRQGLGPQHF. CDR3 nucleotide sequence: TGTGCCAGCAGCTTACATGTAAGACAGGGTCTGGGGCCCCAGCATTTT.

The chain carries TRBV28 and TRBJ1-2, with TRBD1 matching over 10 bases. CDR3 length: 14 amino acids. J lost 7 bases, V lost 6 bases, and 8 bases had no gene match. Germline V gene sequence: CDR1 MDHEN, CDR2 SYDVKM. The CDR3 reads CASRGTGVISGYTF. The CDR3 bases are TGTGCCAGCAGGGGGACAGGGGTAATTAGTGGCTACACCTTC.

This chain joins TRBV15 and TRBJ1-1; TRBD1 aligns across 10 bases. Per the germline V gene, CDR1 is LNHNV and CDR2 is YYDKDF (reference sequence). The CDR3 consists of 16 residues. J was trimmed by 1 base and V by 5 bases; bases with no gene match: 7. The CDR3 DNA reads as TGTGCCACCAGCCCTTTCCGGGACAGGGGGAACACTGAAGCTTTCTTT. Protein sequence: CATSPFRDRGNTEAFF. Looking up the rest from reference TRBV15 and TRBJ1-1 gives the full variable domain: DAMVIQNPRYQVTQFGKPVTLSCSQTLNHNVMYWYQQKSSQAPKLLFHYYDKDFNNEADTPDNFQSRRPNTSFCFLDIRSPGLGDTAMYLCATSPFRDRGNTEAFFGQGTRLTVV.

This CDR3 reads CASSATGGNFYGYTF. The CDR3 bases are TGTGCCAGCAGCGCTACAGGGGGTAATTTCTATGGCTACACCTTC. The chain combines TRBV5-6 with TRBJ1-2; 8 nucleotides agree with TRBD1. The V and J ends lost 4 bases and 4 bases, in that order; junction bases with no gene match: 9. This CDR3 contains 15 residues. In germline, CDR1 is SGHDT, CDR2 YYEEEE.

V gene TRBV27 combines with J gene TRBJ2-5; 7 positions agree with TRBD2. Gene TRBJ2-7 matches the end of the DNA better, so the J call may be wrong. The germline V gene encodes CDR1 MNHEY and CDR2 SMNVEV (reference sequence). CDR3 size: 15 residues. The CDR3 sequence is CASMGLSESSYEQYF. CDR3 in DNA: TGTGCCAGCATGGGACTATCCGAGAGCTCCTACGAGCAGTACTTC.

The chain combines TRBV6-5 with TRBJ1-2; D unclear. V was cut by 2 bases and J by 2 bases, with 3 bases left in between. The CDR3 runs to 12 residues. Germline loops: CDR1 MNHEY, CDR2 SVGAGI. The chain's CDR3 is CASSYANYGYTF. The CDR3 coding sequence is TGTGCCAGCAGTTACGCGAACTATGGCTACACCTTC.

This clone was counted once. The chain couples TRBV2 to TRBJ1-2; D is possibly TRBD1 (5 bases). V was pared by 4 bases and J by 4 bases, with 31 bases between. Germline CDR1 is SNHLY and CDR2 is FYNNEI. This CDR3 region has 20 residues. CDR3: CASSALGRAGRVRESYGYTF. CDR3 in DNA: TGTGCCAGCAGTGCTCTTGGGCGAGCGGGCAGGGTTAGGGAGAGCTATGGCTACACCTTC.

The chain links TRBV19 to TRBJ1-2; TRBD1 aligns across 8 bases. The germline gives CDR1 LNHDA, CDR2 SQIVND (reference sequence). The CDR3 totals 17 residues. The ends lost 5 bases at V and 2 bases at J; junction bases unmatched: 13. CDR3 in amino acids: CASSPAGAGGANYGYTF. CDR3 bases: TGTGCCAGTAGTCCCGCCGGGGCAGGGGGCGCGAACTATGGCTACACCTTC. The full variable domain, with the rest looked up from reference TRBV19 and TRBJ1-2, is DGGITQSPKYLFRKEGQNVTLSCEQNLNHDAMYWYRQDPGQGLRLIYYSQIVNDFQKGDIAEGYSVSREKKESFPLTVTSAQKNPTAFYLCASSPAGAGGANYGYTFGSGTRLTVV.